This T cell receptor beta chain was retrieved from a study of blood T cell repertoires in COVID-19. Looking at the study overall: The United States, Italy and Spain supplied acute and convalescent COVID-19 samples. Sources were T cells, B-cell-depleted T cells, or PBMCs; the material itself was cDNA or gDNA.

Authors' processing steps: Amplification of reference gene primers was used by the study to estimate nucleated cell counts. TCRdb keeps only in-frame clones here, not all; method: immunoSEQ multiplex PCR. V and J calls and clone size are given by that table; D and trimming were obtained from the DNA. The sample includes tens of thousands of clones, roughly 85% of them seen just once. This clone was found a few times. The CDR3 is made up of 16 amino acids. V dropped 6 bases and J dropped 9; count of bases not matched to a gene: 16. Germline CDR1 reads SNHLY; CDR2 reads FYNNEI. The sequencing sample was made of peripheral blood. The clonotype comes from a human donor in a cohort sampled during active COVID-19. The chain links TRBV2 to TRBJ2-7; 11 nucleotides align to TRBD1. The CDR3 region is CASRAQEGQGELGQYF. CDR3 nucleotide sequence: TGTGCCAGCAGAGCTCAGGAGGGACAGGGGGAACTGGGGCAGTACTTC.